One sample yielded the 27 T cell receptor beta chains listed below, sequenced in a study of post-analysis software for immune sequencing data. Study-wide results and caveats: Elevated frequency relative to controls characterized roughly 5 TRBV segments in patients, TRBV5-6, TRBV5-1 and TRBV20-1 among them.

The library was made from cDNA and included unique molecular identifiers. Each CDR3 protein is one row after TCRdb ran MiXCR on the PCR reads. The sample contains about 770,000 distinct CDR3 sequences, about half of which appear only once. Their antigens remain unidentified. Sequencing used blood. The source is a girl under 18 with multiple sclerosis.

This clonotype was found a few times. CDR3 DNA: TGCGCCAGCAGCCTGGCCGGGACAGGAAATGAAAAACTGTTTTTT. This translates into CASSLAGTGNEKLFF. This chain links TRBV5-1 with TRBJ1-4; 8 bases line up with TRBD1. The germline V gene has CDR1 SGHRS and CDR2 YFSETQ. Trimming cost V 4 bases and J 5 bases; bases outside gene matches: 7. The CDR3 has 15 residues.

V usage is TRBV7-2 and J usage is TRBJ2-7; 8 bases align to TRBD1. The germline gives CDR1 SGHTA, CDR2 FQGNSA. V shed 7 bases and J 2 bases; nucleotides not matched to a gene: 7. The CDR3 extends over 14 amino acids. Written as DNA, the CDR3 is TGTGCCAGCACCGTCCGGACAGGGACCTACGAGCAGTACTTC. Amino acids: CASTVRTGTYEQYF.

This clonotype was observed a few times. This chain joins TRBV5-4 and TRBJ2-7; 10 nucleotides align to TRBD2. Germline V gene lookup returns CDR1 SGHNT and CDR2 YYREEE (reference sequence). This CDR3 has 15 residues. With V trimmed by 4 bases and J by 7 bases, 11 bases remained unmatched. In nucleotides, the CDR3 is TGTGCCAGCAGCGTGGCAGCGGGAGGGCCGGGAGAGCAGTACTTC. As protein: CASSVAAGGPGEQYF.

This clonotype was seen a handful of times. The V call is TRBV13, the J call TRBJ2-7, with D perhaps matching TRBD2 (5 bases). CDR1 and CDR2 (germline): PRHDT, FYEKMQ (reference sequence). Trimming left V 6 bases short and J 3 bases short, with 9 bases between. CDR3 length: 12 amino acids. The CDR3: CASSSEGYEQYF. DNA of the CDR3: TGTGCCAGCAGTTCCGAGGGCTACGAGCAGTACTTC.

V is TRBV5-1 and J is TRBJ2-7; D is possibly TRBD1 or TRBD2 (5 bases each). Trimming took off 4 bases at V and 5 bases at J, with 13 bases between the two ends. There are 13 residues in the CDR3. Germline V gene sequence: CDR1 SGHRS, CDR2 YFSETQ. CDR3 DNA: TGCGCCAGCAGCACGGGACCAAAAGACGAGCAGTACTTC. Protein: CASSTGPKDEQYF.

About this clonotype itself: Sequence at one end of the junction differs from germline and may be a read error. This chain connects TRBV10-3 to TRBJ1-1; D gene ambiguous. The germline V gene encodes CDR1 ENHRY and CDR2 SYGVKD. This CDR3 spans 15 amino acids. The CDR3 DNA reads as TGTGCCATCAGTGACCCCGGGCCCCAAAACAATGAAGCTTTCTTT. Its protein product is CAISDPGPQNNEAFF.

This clonotype was seen more than once but under ten times. The V and J genes are TRBV2 and TRBJ1-2; D unresolved. This CDR3 is 13 amino acids long. Trimming removed 2 bases from V and 9 bases from J, with 13 bases in between. Looked up from germline, CDR1 is SNHLY and CDR2 is FYNNEI. The CDR3 DNA follows: TGTGCCAGCAGTGAATCGGAGGTATCCCGCTACACCTTC. This translates into CASSESEVSRYTF.

This chain's CDR3 is CASSPYASAETQYF. The CDR3 coding sequence is TGTGCCAGCAGCCCTTACGCTAGCGCAGAGACCCAGTACTTC. The chain carries TRBV12-3 or TRBV12-4 and TRBJ2-5, with D possibly TRBD2 on 6 matching bases. The CDR3 extends over 14 amino acids. The germline V and J ends were trimmed by 6 bases and 4 bases, with 15 bases remaining between them.

The chain couples TRBV7-9 to TRBJ1-5; D call uncertain. CDR3 size: 14 residues. Germline CDR1 SEHNR, CDR2 FQNEAQ (reference sequence). Trimming pared 1 base from V and 6 bases from J, leaving 10 bases between. CDR3 region: CASSLVGLGQPQHF. CDR3 nucleotides: TGTGCCAGCAGCTTAGTCGGTCTGGGTCAGCCCCAGCATTTT.

The chain links TRBV29-1 to TRBJ2-1; 11 bases match TRBD2. Trimming cost V 1 base and J 1 base; bases outside gene matches: 3. The CDR3 runs 16 residues. CDR1 SQVTM and CDR2 ANQGSEA come from the germline V gene. The CDR3 DNA is TGCAGCGTTGAAGGGACTAGCGGGCAATCCTACAATGAGCAGTTCTTC. Protein sequence: CSVEGTSGQSYNEQFF.

The chain has TRBV7-2 and TRBJ1-2, with TRBD1 as a possible D gene (6 bases). V was shortened by 5 bases and J by 6 bases, with 13 bases between the two germline ends. The CDR3 length is 13 residues. Germline loops: CDR1 SGHTA, CDR2 FQGNSA. CDR3 bases: TGTGCCAGCAGCAGATCGCCAGGGGATGGCTACACCTTC. The encoded protein is CASSRSPGDGYTF.

The chain links TRBV29-1 to TRBJ2-7; 7 bases are a match to TRBD2. The germline V gene has CDR1 SQVTM and CDR2 ANQGSEA. The CDR3 loop spans 14 amino acids. J lost 2 bases, V lost 0 bases, and 4 bases had no gene match. CDR3 coding DNA: TGCAGCGTTGAAGATGCTGGGACTACCTACGAGCAGTACTTC. Protein sequence: CSVEDAGTTYEQYF.

V is TRBV6-2 or TRBV6-3 and J is TRBJ1-2; perhaps TRBD1 as D (6 bases). Trimming pared 6 bases from V and 4 bases from J, leaving 12 bases between. The CDR3 is made up of 13 amino acids. Germline assignment: CDR1 MNHEY and CDR2 SVGEGT. CDR3: CASSPGHLYGYTF. The CDR3 DNA reads TGTGCCAGCAGCCCGGGACACCTCTATGGCTACACCTTC.

A few counts support this clonotype. This sequence joins TRBV28 and TRBJ2-3; maybe TRBD1 (5 bases). Deletions cut 5 bases from V and 0 bases from J, with 18 bases between. CDR1 MDHEN and CDR2 SYDVKM come from the germline V gene. This CDR3 has 17 amino acids. The CDR3 DNA is TGTGCCAGCAGTCCTAACCCTTGGGGCGTTAGCACAGATACGCAGTATTTT. Protein product: CASSPNPWGVSTDTQYF.

The gene calls are TRBV28 and TRBJ1-2; TRBD1 aligns across 8 bases. This CDR3 has 13 residues. Germline assignment: CDR1 MDHEN and CDR2 SYDVKM. J was trimmed by 7 bases and V by 6 bases; bases with no gene match: 7. CDR3 residues: CASSRTGLRGYTF. Written as DNA, the CDR3 is TGTGCCAGCAGCCGGACAGGGCTTCGTGGCTACACCTTC.

This clonotype has just a few counts. V usage is TRBV6-4 and J usage is TRBJ2-1; possible D gene TRBD2, 5 bases. Trimming pared 0 bases from V and 7 bases from J, leaving 13 bases between. The CDR3 runs to 15 residues. Germline assignment: CDR1 MRHNA and CDR2 SNTAGT. The CDR3 reads CASSDSASGANEQFF. The CDR3 region has the DNA TGTGCCAGCAGTGACTCAGCCAGCGGTGCAAATGAGCAGTTCTTC.

This clonotype was detected once. The chain recombines TRBV20-1 with TRBJ2-1, with D perhaps matching TRBD2 (5 bases). Germline CDR1 DFQATT, CDR2 SNEGSKA (reference sequence). Between the trimmed V and J ends, which lost 6 bases and 10 bases, there was a span of 10 bases. The CDR3 length is 10 residues. CDR3 sequence: CSALDWEQFF. The CDR3 bases are TGCAGTGCCCTGGACTGGGAGCAGTTCTTC.

This chain links TRBV14 with TRBJ1-2; unclear D gene. Germline CDR1 SGHDN, CDR2 FVKESK. This CDR3 contains 13 residues. V was shortened by 3 bases and J by 10 bases, with 15 bases between the two germline ends. Here the CDR3 DNA reads TGTGCCAGCAGCCACGATGAGCAGGCCGACTACACCTTC. Its protein product is CASSHDEQADYTF.

This clonotype showed up many times. V is TRBV29-1 and J is TRBJ1-1, with TRBD1 as a possible D gene (5 bases). Trimming pared 7 bases from V and 1 base from J, leaving 7 bases between. Per the germline V gene, CDR1 is SQVTM and CDR2 is ANQGSEA. The CDR3 has 11 amino acids. The CDR3: CSADRNTEAFF. The CDR3 DNA reads as TGCAGCGCTGACAGGAACACTGAAGCTTTCTTT.

The table lists this clonotype with a few counts. The rearrangement links TRBV29-1 to TRBJ2-7; weak D call: TRBD1 (6 bases). The germline CDR1 and CDR2 sequences are SQVTM and ANQGSEA. This CDR3 is built from 11 residues. V shed 6 bases and J shed 3 bases, with 9 bases lying between them. The CDR3 region has the DNA TGCAGCGTCACACAGGGCTACGAGCAGTACTTC. Protein sequence: CSVTQGYEQYF.

This clonotype has just a few counts. The genes are TRBV29-1 and TRBJ1-5; 9 bases are shared with TRBD1. The V gene's germline CDR1 is SQVTM and CDR2 ANQGSEA. Trimming at V came to 6 bases and at J to 4 bases, leaving 7 bases not matched to a gene. The CDR3 consists of 14 residues. The CDR3 nucleotides read TGCAGCGTGGGGACAGGGAGGGGGAATCAGCCCCAGCATTTT. Translation: CSVGTGRGNQPQHF.

This clonotype was found a few times. The rearrangement links TRBV6-5 to TRBJ1-4; TRBD1 aligns across 8 bases. Germline CDR1 and CDR2: MNHEY and SVGAGI. This CDR3 contains 16 residues. V gave up 2 bases and J gave up 6 bases; unmatched junction bases: 8. CDR3 amino acids: CASSYGWTGRDEKLFF. The CDR3 coding sequence is TGTGCCAGCAGTTACGGTTGGACAGGGAGGGATGAAAAACTGTTTTTT.

This clonotype was picked up a small number of times. This chain links TRBV20-1 with TRBJ2-3; D gene ambiguous. Germline-derived CDR1 and CDR2 are DFQATT and SNEGSKA (reference sequence). Trimming took off 7 bases at V and 2 bases at J, with 7 bases between the two ends. There are 11 residues in the CDR3. The DNA for the CDR3 is TGCAGTGTGGGGAACACAGATACGCAGTATTTT. This gives the protein CSVGNTDTQYF.

The rearrangement uses TRBV18 and TRBJ2-7; D might be TRBD1 or TRBD2, each matching 5 bases. Trimming removed 3 bases at V and 2 bases at J, with 11 bases between. The germline V gene has CDR1 KGHSH and CDR2 LQKENI. There are 14 residues in the CDR3. The CDR3 DNA sequence: TGTGCCAGCTCACCGCCGACGGGACCCTACGAGCAGTACTTC. Encoded protein: CASSPPTGPYEQYF.

This chain joins TRBV28 and TRBJ2-1, with D perhaps TRBD2 (5 bases). CDR3 length: 14 residues. CDR1 MDHEN and CDR2 SYDVKM come from the germline V gene. V dropped 5 bases and J dropped 5 bases, with 13 bases sitting between them. CDR3 coding DNA: TGTGCCAGCAGTGTCATAGCGCTTCACAATGAGCAGTTCTTC. It translates to CASSVIALHNEQFF.

The chain links TRBV2 to TRBJ2-5; TRBD2 is a possible D gene (6 bases). This CDR3 is 14 amino acids long. Deletions cut 3 bases from V and 11 bases from J, with 19 bases between. Germline CDR1 is SNHLY and CDR2 is FYNNEI. The CDR3 loop is CASSEGTVGLEQYF. CDR3 sequence (DNA): TGTGCCAGCAGTGAGGGGACTGTCGGCTTGGAGCAGTACTTC.

A word on this clonotype: At one end the junction does not follow the germline gene, possibly because of a read error. This rearrangement joins TRBV5-5 to TRBJ2-7; TRBD2 matches 13 bases. There are 17 residues in the CDR3. The germline CDR1 and CDR2 sequences are SGHKS and YYEKEE (reference sequence). The CDR3 protein is CAGSYQTGTSGKYEQYF. CDR3 coding DNA: TGTGCCGGCAGCTACCAAACCGGGACTAGCGGGAAGTACGAGCAGTACTTC.